The 5 T cell receptor beta chains presented below share a single source sample, sequenced in a study of tumor and adjacent non-tumor tissue in lung cancer. No cell sorting was done before RNA was extracted from the tissue. More than 3 cm separated this lung sample from the edge of the tumor. Three rounds of nested PCR, following a modified ARM-PCR protocol, produced the TCRbeta library. Each CDR3 protein gets one entry after TCRdb re-called the multiplex PCR reads with MiXCR. The sample includes about 110,000 distinct CDR3 sequences, roughly three fifths of them seen just once. Input material: distant non-tumor lung tissue. The receptors stem from a man aged 55 to 70 with non-small cell lung cancer.

Details on this clonotype: The junction differs from germline at one of its ends, possibly a read error. The rearrangement uses TRBV7-9 and TRBJ1-2; no clear D gene. CDR3 length equals 11 residues. Germline V CDR1 and CDR2: SEHNR, FQNEAQ (reference sequence). The CDR3 here is CASSLAGGHTF. In DNA, the CDR3 is TGCGCCAGCAGCTTAGCGGGAGGCCACACCTTC.

Remarks on this clonotype: A read error is likely, as this CDR3 ends without the conserved phenylalanine or tryptophan. The chain recombines TRBV29-1 with TRBJ1-1; D unclear. This CDR3 has 12 residues. CDR1 SQVTM and CDR2 ANQGSEA come from the germline V gene. CDR3 residues: CSVDIQSTEAFL. CDR3 DNA: TGCAGTGTAGACATCCAGAGCACTGAAGCTTTCTTA.

This clonotype was picked up many times. The chain joins TRBV20-1 to TRBJ2-3; 11 bases fit TRBD2. CDR1 and CDR2 (germline): DFQATT, SNEGSKA (reference sequence). With V trimmed by 3 bases and J by 1 base, 3 bases remained unmatched. This CDR3 contains 15 residues. The CDR3 loop reads CSARSLAGGTDTQYF. The CDR3 DNA reads as TGCAGTGCTAGGTCACTAGCGGGAGGCACAGATACGCAGTATTTT.

This clonotype appeared many times. The CDR3: CASSLGGLAGNRYNEQFF. The CDR3 nucleotides read TGTGCCAGCAGCTTAGGGGGACTAGCGGGAAACCGTTACAATGAGCAGTTCTTC. V gene TRBV13 combines with J gene TRBJ2-1, with 13 positions matching TRBD2. The CDR3 has 18 amino acids. The V and J ends lost 0 bases and 4 bases, in that order; junction bases with no gene match: 6. The germline V gene encodes CDR1 PRHDT and CDR2 FYEKMQ (reference sequence).

This clonotype was recorded once. No conserved phenylalanine or tryptophan ends this CDR3, so it is likely a read error. V and J are TRBV25-1 and TRBJ1-1; possibly TRBD1 for D (6 bases). Germline V gene sequence: CDR1 MGHDK, CDR2 SYGVNS. CDR3 length: 15 residues. CDR3 residues: CASSEFDQGRTEAFI. In DNA, the CDR3 is TGCGCTAGCAGTGAATTTGACCAGGGGAGGACTGAAGCTTTCATT.